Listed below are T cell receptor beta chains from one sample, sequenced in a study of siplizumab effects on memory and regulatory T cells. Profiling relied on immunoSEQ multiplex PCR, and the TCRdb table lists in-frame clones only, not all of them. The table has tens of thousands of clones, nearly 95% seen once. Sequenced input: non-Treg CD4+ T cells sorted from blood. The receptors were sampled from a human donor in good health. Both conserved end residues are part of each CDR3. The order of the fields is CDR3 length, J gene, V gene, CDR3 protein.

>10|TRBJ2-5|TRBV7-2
CASRGETQYF
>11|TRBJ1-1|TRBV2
CASDRQYEAFF
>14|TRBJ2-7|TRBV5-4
CASSSRDGHYEQYF
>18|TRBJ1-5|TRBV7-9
CASSLEGQGTIGKEPQHF
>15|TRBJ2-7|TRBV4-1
CASSQERGPGWEQYF
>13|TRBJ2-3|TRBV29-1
CSVDFRGTDTQYF
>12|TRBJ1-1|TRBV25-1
CASSEYTGKAFF
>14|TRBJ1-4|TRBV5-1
CASSLAGAGEKLFF
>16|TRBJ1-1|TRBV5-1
CASSLAPTGGGTEAFF
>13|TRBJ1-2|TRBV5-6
CASRVAGRYGYTF